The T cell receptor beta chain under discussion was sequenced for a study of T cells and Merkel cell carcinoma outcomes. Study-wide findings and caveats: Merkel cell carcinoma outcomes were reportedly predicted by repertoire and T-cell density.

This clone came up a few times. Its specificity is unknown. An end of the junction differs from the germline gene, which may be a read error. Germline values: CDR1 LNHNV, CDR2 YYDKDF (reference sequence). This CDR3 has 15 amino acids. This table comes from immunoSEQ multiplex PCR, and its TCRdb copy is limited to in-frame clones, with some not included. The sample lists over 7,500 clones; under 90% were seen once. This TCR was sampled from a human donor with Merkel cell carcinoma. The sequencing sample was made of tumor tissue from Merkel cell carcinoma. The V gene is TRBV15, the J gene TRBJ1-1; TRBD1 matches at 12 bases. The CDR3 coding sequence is TGTGCCACCAGCAGCACCGGGACAGGGGGCACTGAAGCTTTTTTT. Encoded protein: CATSSTGTGGTEAFF.